These T cell receptor beta chains were read from a single sample in a study of T-cell reconstitution after alpha-beta-depleted transplantation in children. MiXCR was run by TCRdb on the PCR reads, yielding one entry per CDR3 protein. The sample records approximately 420,000 distinct CDR3 sequences, around 9.9% being singletons. The material was PBMCs from the stem cell graft donor, obtained from the stem cell graft. The origin of the receptors is a human donor who donated a stem cell graft to a child with acute myeloid leukemia. The CDR3 runs from the conserved cysteine through the conserved F or W. The D gene is left open where the match is weak. Not every row has a clone size; where given, it reads once, few, many or a size class.

abundance	v_gene	d_gene	j_gene	CDR3nt	CDR3aa
-	TRBV20-1	-	TRBJ2-1	TGCAGTGCTAGGGCCATACTAACCGAGGATGAGCAGTTCTTC	CSARAILTEDEQFF
few	TRBV5-1	-	TRBJ1-1	TGCGCCAGCAGCTTGGCATGGGGATCTGAAGCTTTCTTT	CASSLAWGSEAFF
many	TRBV27	TRBD2	TRBJ2-2	TGTGCCAGCAAGGTCGGGACTAGCGGCACCGGGGAGCTGTTTTTT	CASKVGTSGTGELFF
few	TRBV7-3	TRBD2	TRBJ2-1	TGTGCCAGCAGCTCCACTAGCCCACTAGCGGGGGGCCCCAATGAGCAGTTCTTC	CASSSTSPLAGGPNEQFF
-	TRBV12-3/TRBV12-4	-	TRBJ1-2	TGTGCCAGCAGTATTGGACAGAGAAACTATGGCTACACCTTC	CASSIGQRNYGYTF
-	TRBV11-1	-	TRBJ1-1	TGTGCCAGCAGCTTAGTGACCAATTGGGCTGGTGTGGGCACTGAAGCTTTCTTT	CASSLVTNWAGVGTEAFF
many	TRBV27	TRBD1	TRBJ1-4	TGTGCCAGCAGTTTAAGGACAGGGGGAGAAAAACTGTTTTTT	CASSLRTGGEKLFF
-	TRBV20-1	-	TRBJ1-5	TGCAGTGCTGAGATCACCCCGGGACTGCGCAATCAGCCCCAGCATTTT	CSAEITPGLRNQPQHF
-	TRBV12-3/TRBV12-4	TRBD1	TRBJ2-1	TGTGCCAGCAGTCCCTCAGACAGGGGGCATGAGCAGTTCTTC	CASSPSDRGHEQFF
many	TRBV12-3/TRBV12-4	-	TRBJ1-3	TGTGCCAGCAGTAGGAGGGGAAACACCATATATTTT	CASSRRGNTIYF
few	TRBV4-3	TRBD1	TRBJ2-2	TGCGCCAGCAGTTACAGGGGTCACACCGGGGAGCTGTTTTTT	CASSYRGHTGELFF
-	TRBV4-2	-	TRBJ1-1	TGTGCCAGCAGCCAAGTAGGGTTTACTGAAGCTTTCTTT	CASSQVGFTEAFF
few	TRBV7-2	TRBD2	TRBJ2-2	TGTGCCAGCAGCACGGGACTAGCGGGGATTCCCGGGGAGCTGTTTTTT	CASSTGLAGIPGELFF
-	TRBV18	TRBD1	TRBJ1-1	TGTGCCAGCGCCGGGACAGAGAACACTGAAGCTTTCTTT	CASAGTENTEAFF
-	TRBV20-1	-	TRBJ1-2	TGCAGTGCCGACGCAGGGTTGGTAGGCTATGGCTACACCTTC	CSADAGLVGYGYTF
few	TRBV18	-	TRBJ2-1	TGTGCCAGCTCACCACCGGGTCAACGGAATGAGCAGTTCTTC	CASSPPGQRNEQFF
many	TRBV7-2	-	TRBJ1-5	TGTGCCAGCAGCTTAGGGGGTGGCAATCAGCCCCAGCATTTT	CASSLGGGNQPQHF
few	TRBV5-1	-	TRBJ2-5	TGCGCCAGCGGTCCGCAAGAGACCCAGTACTTC	CASGPQETQYF
few	TRBV20-1	-	TRBJ2-5	TGCAGTGCACGGGACGGGGGGACCCAGTACTTC	CSARDGGTQYF
-	TRBV29-1	TRBD1	TRBJ2-1	TGCAGCGGCGGACAGGGGGGTTGGAATGAGCAGTTCTTC	CSGGQGGWNEQFF
-	TRBV4-1	-	TRBJ2-2	TGCGCCAGCAGCCAACGGACACCAACCGGGGAGCTGTTTTTT	CASSQRTPTGELFF
-	TRBV10-2	-	TRBJ2-1	TGCGCCAGCAGGTGGGGTAATGAGCAGTTCTTC	CASRWGNEQFF
few	TRBV20-1	-	TRBJ2-7	TGCAGTGCTAGAATACAGAATGGACCCTACGAGCAGTACTTC	CSARIQNGPYEQYF
few	TRBV20-1	TRBD1	TRBJ1-2	TGCAGTGCTTCCGACAGGGGGAACTATGGCTACACCTTC	CSASDRGNYGYTF